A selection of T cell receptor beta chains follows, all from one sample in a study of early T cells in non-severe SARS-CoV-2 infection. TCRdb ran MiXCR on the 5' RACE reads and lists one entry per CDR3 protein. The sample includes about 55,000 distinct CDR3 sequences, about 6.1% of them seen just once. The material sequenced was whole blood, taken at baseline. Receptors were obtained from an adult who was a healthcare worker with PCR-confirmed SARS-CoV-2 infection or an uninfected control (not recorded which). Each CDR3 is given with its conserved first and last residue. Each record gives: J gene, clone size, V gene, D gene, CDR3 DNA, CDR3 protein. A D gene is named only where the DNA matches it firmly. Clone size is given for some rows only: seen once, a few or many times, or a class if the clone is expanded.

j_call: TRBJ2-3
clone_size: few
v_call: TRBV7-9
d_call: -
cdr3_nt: TGTGCCAGCAGCTCGACCTGGTCGTTCTTGTATTTT
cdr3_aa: CASSSTWSFLYF

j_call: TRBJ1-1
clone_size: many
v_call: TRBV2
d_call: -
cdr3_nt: TGTGCCAGCAGCATCGCAGGGGTTCCCGAAGCTTTCTTT
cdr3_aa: CASSIAGVPEAFF

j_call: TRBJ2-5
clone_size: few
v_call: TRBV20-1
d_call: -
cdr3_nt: TGCAGTGCTAGTGAACAGGGTTGGGAGACCCAGTACTTC
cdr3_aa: CSASEQGWETQYF

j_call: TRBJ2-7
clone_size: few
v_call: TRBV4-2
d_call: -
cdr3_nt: TGTGCCAGCAGCCAAGGGCAGGACCTCTCCTACGAGCAGTACTTC
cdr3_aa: CASSQGQDLSYEQYF

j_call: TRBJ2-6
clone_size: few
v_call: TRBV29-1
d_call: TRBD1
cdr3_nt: TGCAGCGTTTGGGGACAGGGCTTCCCTGGGGCCAACGTCCTGACTTTC
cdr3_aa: CSVWGQGFPGANVLTF

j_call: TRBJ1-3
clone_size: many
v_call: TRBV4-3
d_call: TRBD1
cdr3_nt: TGCGCCAGCAGCCCCGGACAGGGGGGCAGAAACACCATATATTTT
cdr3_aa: CASSPGQGGRNTIYF

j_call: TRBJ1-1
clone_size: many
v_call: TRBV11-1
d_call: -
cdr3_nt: TGTGCCAGCAGTCCACAGGGAGTGAACACTGAAGCTTTCTTT
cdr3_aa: CASSPQGVNTEAFF

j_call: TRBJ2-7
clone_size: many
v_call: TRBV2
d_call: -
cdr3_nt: TGTGCCAGCAGTACCAGGTTCCCCTCCTACGAGCAGTACTTC
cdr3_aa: CASSTRFPSYEQYF

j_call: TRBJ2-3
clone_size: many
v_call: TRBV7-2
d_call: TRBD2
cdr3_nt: TGTGCCAGCAGCTCCGTCGTGGGGGGGATCTCAGATACGCAGTATTTT
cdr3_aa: CASSSVVGGISDTQYF

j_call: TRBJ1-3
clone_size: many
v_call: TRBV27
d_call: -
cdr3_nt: TGTGCCAGCAGGTCCCTCTCTGGAAACACCATATATTTT
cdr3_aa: CASRSLSGNTIYF

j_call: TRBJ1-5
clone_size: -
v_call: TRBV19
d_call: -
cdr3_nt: TGTGCCAGCTCAACCGGACATAGCAATCAGCCCCAGCATTTT
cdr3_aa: CASSTGHSNQPQHF

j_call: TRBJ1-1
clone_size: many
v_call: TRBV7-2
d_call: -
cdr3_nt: TGTGCCAGCAGCTTCGGCTCTGGAGAAGCTTTCTTT
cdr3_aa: CASSFGSGEAFF

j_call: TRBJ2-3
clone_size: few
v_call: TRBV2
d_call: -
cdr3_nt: TGTGCTAGCACCATCTTTGGCAGGGGAGCAGATACGCAGTATTTT
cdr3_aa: CASTIFGRGADTQYF

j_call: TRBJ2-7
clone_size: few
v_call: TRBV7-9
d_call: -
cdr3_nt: TGTGCCAGCAGCTTAGTGGACGGTACCTACGAGCAGTACTTC
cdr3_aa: CASSLVDGTYEQYF

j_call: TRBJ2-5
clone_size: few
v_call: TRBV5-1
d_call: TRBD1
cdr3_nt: TGCGCCAGCAGCTACCCGGACAGGGGGCAGATGGAGACCCAGTACTTC
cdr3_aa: CASSYPDRGQMETQYF

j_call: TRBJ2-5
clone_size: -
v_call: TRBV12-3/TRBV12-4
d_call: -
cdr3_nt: TGTGCCAGCAGTCCTAGGGGGGGGACCCAGTACTTC
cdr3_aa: CASSPRGGTQYF

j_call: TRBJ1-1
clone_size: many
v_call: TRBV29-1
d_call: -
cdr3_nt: TGCAGCGTCTTCGGACAAATGAACACTGAAGCTTTCTTT
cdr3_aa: CSVFGQMNTEAFF

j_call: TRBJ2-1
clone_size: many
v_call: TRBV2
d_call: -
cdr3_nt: TGTGCCAGCAGTGACGAGGACCGCCCCTTCAATGAGCAGTTCTTC
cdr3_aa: CASSDEDRPFNEQFF

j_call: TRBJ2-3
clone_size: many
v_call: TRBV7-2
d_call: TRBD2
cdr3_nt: TGTGCCAGCAGCTTAAGACTAGCGTCTGATACGCAGTATTTT
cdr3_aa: CASSLRLASDTQYF

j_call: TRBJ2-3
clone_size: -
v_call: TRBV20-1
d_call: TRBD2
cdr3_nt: TGCAGTGCTAGAGGGGCGGGGGGCCCGGATACGCAGTATTTT
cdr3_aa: CSARGAGGPDTQYF

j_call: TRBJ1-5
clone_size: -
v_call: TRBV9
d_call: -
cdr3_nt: TGTGCCAGCAGCGTAGGCCTACAGGGTAGCAATCAGCCCCAGCATTTT
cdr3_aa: CASSVGLQGSNQPQHF

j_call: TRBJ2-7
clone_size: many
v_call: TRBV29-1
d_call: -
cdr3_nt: TGCAGCGCCGGAGGGGACATTGGCGAGCAGTACTTC
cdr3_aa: CSAGGDIGEQYF

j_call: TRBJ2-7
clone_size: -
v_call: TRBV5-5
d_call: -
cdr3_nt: TGTGCCAGCAGCTCCGCGGGTTTCGAAAGGCAGTACTTC
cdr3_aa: CASSSAGFERQYF

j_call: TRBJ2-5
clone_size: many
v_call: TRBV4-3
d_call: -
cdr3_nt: TGCGCCAGCAGCCAAGCACTGGGAGGAGAGACCCAGTACTTC
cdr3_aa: CASSQALGGETQYF

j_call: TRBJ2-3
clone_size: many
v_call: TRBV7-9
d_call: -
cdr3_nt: TGTGCCAGCAGCTTTACTAGAGGAACAGATACGCAGTATTTT
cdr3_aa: CASSFTRGTDTQYF

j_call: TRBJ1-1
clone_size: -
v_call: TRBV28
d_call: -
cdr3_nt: TGTGCCAGCAGTTTATGGGGGATGGACACTGAAGCTTTCTTT
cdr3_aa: CASSLWGMDTEAFF

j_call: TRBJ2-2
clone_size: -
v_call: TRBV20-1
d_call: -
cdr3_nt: TGCAGTGCTACGGGGAACACCGGGGAGCTGTTTTTT
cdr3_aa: CSATGNTGELFF

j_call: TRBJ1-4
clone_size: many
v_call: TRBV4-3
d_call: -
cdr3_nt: TGCGCCAGCAGCCAAGGGTGGCTTCTAGCTAATGAAAAACTGTTTTTT
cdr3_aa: CASSQGWLLANEKLFF

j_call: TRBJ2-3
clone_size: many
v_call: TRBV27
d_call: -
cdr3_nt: TGTGCCAGCAGTGGCGGGGCAGATACGCAGTATTTT
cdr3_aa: CASSGGADTQYF

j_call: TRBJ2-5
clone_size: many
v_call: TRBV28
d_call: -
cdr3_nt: TGTGCCAGCTCAAAAGAGACCCAGTACTTC
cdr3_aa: CASSKETQYF

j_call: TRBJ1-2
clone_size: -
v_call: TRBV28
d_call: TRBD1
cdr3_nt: TGTGCCAGCGCCGGGACAGCCGAATCTAACTATGGCTACACCTTC
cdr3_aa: CASAGTAESNYGYTF

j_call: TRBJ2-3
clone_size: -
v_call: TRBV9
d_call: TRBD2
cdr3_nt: TGTGCCAGCAGTCAGCGGGGGGGCAGGACAGATACGCAGTATTTT
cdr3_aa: CASSQRGGRTDTQYF

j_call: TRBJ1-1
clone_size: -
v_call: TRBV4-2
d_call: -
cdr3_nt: TGTGCCAGCAGCCAAGGTCTAATGAACACTGAAGCTTTCTTT
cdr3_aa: CASSQGLMNTEAFF

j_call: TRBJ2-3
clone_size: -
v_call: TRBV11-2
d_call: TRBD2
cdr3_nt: TGTGCCAGCAGCAGGGGACTAGCGGGTTCAGATACGCAGTATTTT
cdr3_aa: CASSRGLAGSDTQYF

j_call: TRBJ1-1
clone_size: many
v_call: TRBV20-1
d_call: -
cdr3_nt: TGCAGTGCCCCCGCACAGGGCGGCACTGAAGCTTTCTTT
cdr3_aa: CSAPAQGGTEAFF

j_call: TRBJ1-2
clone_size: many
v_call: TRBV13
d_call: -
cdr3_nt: TGTGCCAGCAGCCCCGAGAGAGGACAGAGGAATAGCTACACCTTC
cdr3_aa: CASSPERGQRNSYTF

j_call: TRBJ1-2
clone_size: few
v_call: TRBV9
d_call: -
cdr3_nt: TGTGCCAGCAGCGACGGACTTACTAACTATGGCTACACCTTC
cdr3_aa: CASSDGLTNYGYTF